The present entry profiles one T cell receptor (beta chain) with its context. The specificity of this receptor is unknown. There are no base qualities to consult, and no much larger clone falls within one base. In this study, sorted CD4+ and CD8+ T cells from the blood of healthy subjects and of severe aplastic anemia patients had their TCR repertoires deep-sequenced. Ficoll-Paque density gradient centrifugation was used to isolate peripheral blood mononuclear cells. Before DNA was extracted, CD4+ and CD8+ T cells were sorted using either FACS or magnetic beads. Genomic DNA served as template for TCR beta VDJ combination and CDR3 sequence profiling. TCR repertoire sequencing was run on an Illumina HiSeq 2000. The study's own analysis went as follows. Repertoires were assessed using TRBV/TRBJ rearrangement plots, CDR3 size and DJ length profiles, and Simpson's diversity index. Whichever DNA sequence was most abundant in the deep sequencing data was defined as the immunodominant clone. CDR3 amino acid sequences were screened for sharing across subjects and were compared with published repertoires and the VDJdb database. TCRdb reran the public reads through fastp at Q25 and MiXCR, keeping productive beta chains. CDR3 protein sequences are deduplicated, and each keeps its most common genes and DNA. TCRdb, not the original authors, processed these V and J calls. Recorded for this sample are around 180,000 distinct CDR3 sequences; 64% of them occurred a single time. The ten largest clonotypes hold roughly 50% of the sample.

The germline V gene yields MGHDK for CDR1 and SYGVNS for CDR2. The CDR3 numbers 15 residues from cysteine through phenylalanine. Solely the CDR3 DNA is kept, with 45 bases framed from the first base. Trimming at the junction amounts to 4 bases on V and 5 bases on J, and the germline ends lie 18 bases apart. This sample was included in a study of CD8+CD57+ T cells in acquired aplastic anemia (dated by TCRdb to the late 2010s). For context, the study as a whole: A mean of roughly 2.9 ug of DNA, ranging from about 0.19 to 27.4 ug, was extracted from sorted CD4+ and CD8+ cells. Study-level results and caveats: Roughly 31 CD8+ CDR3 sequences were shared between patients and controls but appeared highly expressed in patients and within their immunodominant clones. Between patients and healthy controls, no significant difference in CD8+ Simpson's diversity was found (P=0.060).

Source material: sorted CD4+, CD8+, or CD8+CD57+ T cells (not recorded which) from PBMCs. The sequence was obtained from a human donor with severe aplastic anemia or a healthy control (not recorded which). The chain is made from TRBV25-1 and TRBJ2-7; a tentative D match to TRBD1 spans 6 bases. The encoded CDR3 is CASSVSLGHGNEQYF. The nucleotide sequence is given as TGTGCCAGCAGTGTATCCCTGGGACACGGGAACGAGCAGTACTTC.